The rows below give T cell receptor beta chains drawn from one sample of a study of OX40 agonist ivuxolimab in advanced cancers. The data were produced by immunoSEQ multiplex PCR, yet TCRdb's version contains in-frame clones alone and is incomplete. The sample yields some 97,000 clones, 75% to 95% seen once. The specimen comprised CD4+ or CD8+ T cells sorted from blood, sampled in a trial of the OX40 agonist ivuxolimab. Receptors originate from an adult with an advanced solid tumor such as melanoma, head and neck, liver or kidney cancer. Both conserved end residues are part of each CDR3. The order of the fields is V gene, D gene, J gene, clone size, CDR3 protein, CDR3 DNA. The D gene is left open where the match is weak. Where a row states a size, it is once, few, many or the class of an expanded clone; other rows omit it.

TRBV20-1,-,TRBJ2-3,-,CSARNTDTQYF,TGCAGTGCTAGGAACACAGATACGCAGTATTTT
TRBV9,-,TRBJ1-1,-,CASSVSGLPGTEAFF,TGTGCCAGCAGCGTCTCGGGACTGCCGGGCACTGAAGCTTTCTTT
TRBV5-1,TRBD1,TRBJ1-1,-,CASRPGTGAEAFF,TGCGCCAGCAGGCCAGGGACAGGGGCTGAAGCTTTCTTT
TRBV7-2,-,TRBJ2-3,-,CASSNSLFDTQYF,TGTGCCAGCAGTAACTCTCTTTTCGATACGCAGTATTTT
TRBV4-1,TRBD1,TRBJ2-7,-,CASSQPGQGGYEQYF,TGCGCCAGCAGCCAACCGGGACAGGGCGGCTACGAGCAGTACTTC
TRBV2,-,TRBJ2-7,-,CASRRDGSYEQYF,TGTGCCAGCCGTCGGGACGGCTCCTACGAGCAGTACTTC
TRBV15,TRBD1,TRBJ1-4,-,CATKPGQGWTNEKLFF,TGTGCCACCAAACCGGGACAGGGTTGGACTAATGAAAAACTGTTTTTT
TRBV7-9,TRBD2,TRBJ2-7,once,CASSSSGTSYEQYF,TGTGCCAGCAGCTCGTCCGGGACTAGTTACGAGCAGTACTTC
TRBV5-1,TRBD1,TRBJ1-5,few,CASSLEGGYQPQHF,TGCGCCAGCAGCTTGGAAGGGGGCTATCAGCCCCAGCATTTT
TRBV12-5,-,TRBJ1-5,-,CASGLVHKRPQHF,TGTGCTAGTGGTTTGGTACACAAGCGGCCCCAGCATTTT